These 14 T cell receptor beta chains originate from one sample sequenced in a study of post-analysis software for immune sequencing data. Included in the TCR beta cDNA libraries were unique molecular identifiers. TCRdb re-analysed the PCR reads in MiXCR, keeping a single row per CDR3 protein. Here the sample spans roughly 800,000 distinct CDR3 sequences, approximately 44% being singletons. For these TCRs, the target antigens are not known. Study-level points and caveats: The five TRBV segments detected at higher frequency in patients than in controls included TRBV5-6, TRBV5-1 and TRBV20-1.

The sequenced material came from blood. The receptor set was obtained from a girl aged 10-17 years with multiple sclerosis.

The chain links TRBV9 to TRBJ2-7, with 9 bases matching TRBD2. The end of the DNA fits TRBJ2-5 better, so the J call may be wrong. The CDR3 extends over 13 amino acids. Germline V gene data show CDR1 as SGDLS and CDR2 as YYNGEE. The chain's CDR3 is CASSSSGGGTQYF. The CDR3, as DNA: TGTGCCAGCAGCAGTAGCGGGGGCGGGACCCAGTACTTC.

There are a few counts of this clonotype. This rearrangement joins TRBV24-1 to TRBJ2-3, with 15 bases fitting TRBD2. Trimming took 4 bases from V and 5 from J; bases not matched to a gene: 9. The CDR3 is 18 amino acids. In germline, CDR1 is KGHDR, CDR2 SFDVKD. CDR3 nucleotide sequence: TGTGCCACCAGTGACCCGGGACTAGCGGGAGGATTTGTAGATACGCAGTATTTT. Protein product: CATSDPGLAGGFVDTQYF.

This clonotype was seen a handful of times. This chain uses TRBV20-1 with TRBJ2-3; D possibly corresponds to TRBD2 (6 bases). Trimming took off 8 bases at V and 2 bases at J, with 14 bases between the two ends. The germline CDR1 and CDR2 sequences are DFQATT and SNEGSKA (reference sequence). This CDR3 region has 13 residues. CDR3 loop: CSSTGTHTDTQYF. DNA of the CDR3: TGCAGTTCTACCGGGACTCACACAGATACGCAGTATTTT.

This clonotype was observed a handful of times. The V call is TRBV29-1, the J call TRBJ1-2; 7 nucleotides line up with TRBD1. Trimming removed 3 bases from V and 5 bases from J; junction bases left unmatched: 6. This CDR3 is built from 13 residues. Germline assignment: CDR1 SQVTM and CDR2 ANQGSEA. The CDR3 bases are TGCAGCGTTGAGTCGGGACAGATATATGGCTACACCTTC. It translates to CSVESGQIYGYTF.

The rearrangement joins TRBV3-1 to TRBJ1-2, with no clear D. V lost 0 bases to trimming and J lost 5 bases, with 10 bases between them. The germline V gene has CDR1 LGHDT and CDR2 YNNKEL (reference sequence). The CDR3 totals 14 residues. CDR3 sequence reads: CASSQDYDGYGYTF. For the CDR3, the DNA is TGTGCCAGCAGCCAAGATTATGACGGGTATGGCTACACCTTC.

The chain couples TRBV4-3 to TRBJ2-3, with a weak D call TRBD2 (5 bases). Trimming stripped 0 bases from V and 11 bases from J, with 15 bases between. The CDR3 consists of 14 residues. Germline CDR1 reads LGHNA; CDR2 reads YSLEER. The CDR3 spells CASSQDSSREQQYF. CDR3 bases: TGCGCCAGCAGCCAAGATTCGTCCCGGGAACAGCAGTATTTT.

The CDR3 DNA reads TGTGCCAGCAGCCCCCCCCAGAGCTCCTACAATGAGCAGTTCTTC. It translates to CASSPPQSSYNEQFF. The chain couples TRBV5-4 to TRBJ2-1; no definite D call. Germline CDR1 reads SGHNT; CDR2 reads YYREEE (reference sequence). The V end lost 4 bases, the J end lost 0 bases, and 11 bases lay between the germline ends. This CDR3 comprises 15 residues.

The chain combines TRBV29-1 with TRBJ1-2, with D unclear. The germline V gene encodes CDR1 SQVTM and CDR2 ANQGSEA. V lost 6 bases to trimming and J lost 8 bases, with 22 bases between them. CDR3 size: 14 residues. This chain's CDR3 is CSVSNPSEMRGYTF. The CDR3 DNA is TGCAGCGTCTCTAACCCATCGGAGATGCGGGGCTACACCTTC.

This clonotype was detected a few times. The chain is built from TRBV20-1 and TRBJ2-1, with 9 bases lining up with TRBD2. The V gene end was trimmed by 5 bases and the J gene end by 7 bases; junction bases not matched to a gene: 12. There are 15 residues in the CDR3. Germline V gene sequence: CDR1 DFQATT, CDR2 SNEGSKA (reference sequence). CDR3 loop: CSAPRAGGFGNEQFF. The CDR3 DNA is TGCAGTGCTCCGAGGGCGGGAGGGTTTGGTAATGAGCAGTTCTTC.

V gene TRBV7-9 combines with J gene TRBJ2-3; weak D call: TRBD2 (6 bases). The CDR3 consists of 14 residues. CDR1 is SEHNR and CDR2 is FQNEAQ in the germline V gene (reference sequence). V lost 5 bases and J 6 bases, leaving 15 bases between the germline ends. The CDR3 here is CASSQGAGPDTQYF. In DNA form, the CDR3 reads TGTGCCAGCAGCCAAGGGGCGGGGCCGGATACGCAGTATTTT. The full variable domain, rest sourced from reference TRBV7-9 and TRBJ2-3, is DTGVSQNPRHKITKRGQNVTFRCDPISEHNRLYWYRQTLGQGPEFLTYFQNEAQLEKSRLLSDRFSAERPKGSFSTLEIQRTEQGDSAMYLCASSQGAGPDTQYFGPGTRLTVL.

V is TRBV10-3 and J is TRBJ1-5; D not resolved. The germline V gene encodes CDR1 ENHRY and CDR2 SYGVKD. CDR3 length: 14 amino acids. V was shortened by 6 bases and J by 0 bases, with 9 bases between the two germline ends. CDR3 bases: TGTGCCATCAGCTCGGATTTTAGCAATCAGCCCCAGCATTTT. It codes for CAISSDFSNQPQHF.

The V gene is TRBV4-3, the J gene TRBJ1-5; D gene ambiguous. Germline values: CDR1 LGHNA, CDR2 YSLEER. The length of the CDR3 is 15 residues. The germline V and J ends were trimmed by 0 bases and 3 bases, with 9 bases remaining between them. CDR3 sequence (DNA): TGCGCCAGCAGCCAAGAGTGGGTGGACAATCAGCCCCAGCATTTT. Protein sequence: CASSQEWVDNQPQHF.

The gene calls are TRBV20-1 and TRBJ2-3, with 9 bases identical to TRBD2. The CDR3 sequence is 15 residues long. V lost 5 bases, J lost 5 bases, and 11 bases stayed unmatched. Germline-derived CDR1 and CDR2 are DFQATT and SNEGSKA (reference sequence). CDR3 coding DNA: TGCAGTGCTCCCCGGGTGGTAGCGGGAGAAGATACGCAGTATTTT. It is translated as CSAPRVVAGEDTQYF.

This clonotype was recorded a few times. The chain uses TRBV7-2 and TRBJ2-1, with a possible D match to TRBD2 (6 bases). The CDR3 runs to 14 residues. The V end was cut by 2 bases, the J end by 5 bases, with 10 bases between. CDR1 and CDR2 from the germline V gene are SGHTA and FQGNSA. Here the CDR3 reads CASSLRSGHNEQFF. CDR3 sequence (DNA): TGTGCCAGCAGCTTAAGAAGCGGGCACAATGAGCAGTTCTTC.